This T cell receptor (beta chain) comes out of a study of blood T cells in healthy people across ages. The CDR3 sequence is 16 residues long. J gave up 4 bases and V 4 bases, and 6 bases lay outside the gene matches. In germline, CDR1 is SGHDT, CDR2 YYEEEE. Together with a sample-barcoded 5' primer, a J-beta primer mix was included in a second PCR lasting about 7 to 11 cycles. MiXCR, run by TCRdb on the 5' RACE reads, gives a single entry per CDR3 protein. The sample comprises roughly 1.7 million distinct CDR3 sequences, around 36% of which are singletons, and about 11% rests with the top ten. The sequence was collected from a woman younger than 45 in good health. This sequence joins TRBV5-6 and TRBJ2-3, with 13 bases matching TRBD2. The sequenced sample consisted of blood. The CDR3 DNA reads TGTGCCAGCAGCGAGGGACTAGCGGGGAAGTCAGATACGCAGTATTTT. Protein sequence: CASSEGLAGKSDTQYF. Full variable domain (outside the CDR3, taken from reference TRBV5-6 and TRBJ2-3): DAGVTQSPTHLIKTRGQQVTLRCSPKSGHDTVSWYQQALGQGPQFIFQYYEEEERQRGNFPDRFSGHQFPNYSSELNVNALLLGDSALYLCASSEGLAGKSDTQYFGPGTRLTVL.